These T cell receptor beta chains were read from a single sample in a study of blood T cells in healthy people across ages. TCRdb recomputed calls from the 5' RACE reads with MiXCR, one row per CDR3 protein. The sample consists of about 1.4 million distinct CDR3 sequences, approximately 63% of them appearing once. Input material: blood. These receptors were collected from a man younger than 30 in good health. Each CDR3 is given with its conserved first and last residue. The D gene is left open where the match is weak. Clone sizes are given selectively: once, few, many, or a class where the clone is expanded.

TRBJ2-1 | TRBD2 | - | TRBV20-1 | TGCAGTGCTACCGGGGGACTAGCGGGGGGCCTCTCCTACAATGAGCAGTTCTTC | CSATGGLAGGLSYNEQFF
TRBJ2-3 | TRBD1 | - | TRBV6-5 | TGTGCCAGCAGCACCACCGGGACAGGGCTGACAGATACGCAGTATTTT | CASSTTGTGLTDTQYF
TRBJ2-3 | - | - | TRBV7-2 | TGTGCCGGCAGCTTAGGAGGTGGGAGTGCAGATACGCAGTATTTT | CAGSLGGGSADTQYF
TRBJ1-2 | - | - | TRBV2 | TGTGCCAGCCATACCGGCGTATCGGGCTACACCTTC | CASHTGVSGYTF
TRBJ2-2 | - | - | TRBV10-3 | TGTGCCATAGACAGTACGAACACCGGGGAGCTGTTTTTT | CAIDSTNTGELFF
TRBJ2-7 | - | - | TRBV7-2 | TGTGCCAGCAGCGTAGAGCAGACCTCCTACGAGCAGTACTTC | CASSVEQTSYEQYF
TRBJ1-1 | - | - | TRBV6-1 | TGTGCCAGCAGCCATTTAGACACTGAAGCTTTCTTT | CASSHLDTEAFF
TRBJ2-7 | - | few | TRBV20-1 | TGCAGTGCTAGTGGGGCCACCTACGAGCAGTACTTC | CSASGATYEQYF
TRBJ2-1 | - | - | TRBV27 | TGTGCCAGCAGTGCGTGGCAGCAAGAGACCCAGTTCTTC | CASSAWQQETQFF
TRBJ2-1 | - | - | TRBV12-3/TRBV12-4 | TGTGCCAGCAGCCTCGGTACCCGCCCTTACAATGAGCAGTTCTTC | CASSLGTRPYNEQFF
TRBJ2-6 | - | few | TRBV7-9 | TGTGCCAGCAGCTTCTTCGGCTCTGGGGCCAACGTCCTGACTTTC | CASSFFGSGANVLTF
TRBJ2-3 | - | - | TRBV24-1 | TGTGCCACCAGTGATAGCGGATACACAGATACGCAGTATTTT | CATSDSGYTDTQYF
TRBJ2-7 | TRBD2 | once | TRBV5-1 | TGCGCCAGCAGCTTCGGACTAGCGGGAGAGGGGTACGAGCAGTACTTC | CASSFGLAGEGYEQYF
TRBJ2-7 | - | once | TRBV7-9 | TGTGCCAGCAGCTTAGTTTCTTGGGAGGCAGCTAAGTCCTACGGGCAGTACTTC | CASSLVSWEAAKSYGQYF
TRBJ1-1 | - | - | TRBV12-3/TRBV12-4 | TGTGCCAGCAGTTTTCAACTAGAAGCTTTCTTT | CASSFQLEAFF
TRBJ1-5 | - | - | TRBV6-6 | TGTGCCAGCAGTTCCTTCGACCGGGCCTATAGCAATCAGCCCCAGCATTTT | CASSSFDRAYSNQPQHF
TRBJ2-1 | - | - | TRBV6-2/TRBV6-3 | TGTGCCAGCAGTCGGGGCATTCATTACAATGAGCAGTTCTTC | CASSRGIHYNEQFF
TRBJ2-7 | - | few | TRBV10-3 | TGTGCCATCAGTGAGGACAGGCTACGGACCCCCTACGAGCAGTACTTC | CAISEDRLRTPYEQYF
TRBJ1-2 | - | - | TRBV7-6 | TGTGCCAGCAGCTTAGTGAACCGGGACAACCGGGATGGCTACACCTTC | CASSLVNRDNRDGYTF
TRBJ2-3 | - | - | TRBV3-1 | TGTGCCAGCAGCCAAGACCCTGCCGACTACCTTGGGGATACGCAGTATTTT | CASSQDPADYLGDTQYF
TRBJ2-2 | TRBD1 | - | TRBV3-1 | TGTGCCAGCAGCGGACAGGGGGCGCGCACCGGGGAGCTGTTTTTT | CASSGQGARTGELFF
TRBJ1-2 | TRBD1 | few | TRBV29-1 | TGCAGCGCCCACGGGGACAGGGAGGGTGGCTACACCTTC | CSAHGDREGGYTF
TRBJ2-5 | - | - | TRBV4-3 | TGCGCCAGCAGCCAAGGGTCCAGATTCTACGGGCAGTACTTC | CASSQGSRFYGQYF
TRBJ2-2 | - | - | TRBV7-9 | TGTGCCAGCAGCCCGGTGCCCAGGGATACCGGGGAGCTGTTTTTT | CASSPVPRDTGELFF
TRBJ1-6 | - | - | TRBV12-3/TRBV12-4 | TGTGCCAGCAGTCCCTATCGGGGACTCACTAATTCACCCCTCCACTTT | CASSPYRGLTNSPLHF
TRBJ2-1 | TRBD2 | - | TRBV4-2 | TGTGCCAGCAGCCAAGACGAGCGGGGGTTATACAATGAGCAGTTCTTC | CASSQDERGLYNEQFF
TRBJ2-7 | TRBD1 | few | TRBV15 | TGTGCCACCAGCGTCCGGGACAGGGTCTACGAGCAGTACTTC | CATSVRDRVYEQYF
TRBJ2-7 | - | - | TRBV3-1 | TGTGCCAGCAGCCAAGATGGTAAGAAGGGCGAGCAGTACTTC | CASSQDGKKGEQYF
TRBJ2-3 | - | - | TRBV20-1 | TGCAGTGATCGAGCAGATACGCAGTATTTT | CSDRADTQYF
TRBJ1-5 | - | - | TRBV6-1 | TGTGCCAGCAGTGATAGACACCAATATAGCAATCAGCCCCAGCATTTT | CASSDRHQYSNQPQHF
TRBJ1-1 | - | - | TRBV4-1 | TGCGCCAGCAGCCCACTCCAAGACGAGATGAACACTGAAGCTTTCTTT | CASSPLQDEMNTEAFF
TRBJ2-3 | - | - | TRBV6-2/TRBV6-3 | TGTGCCAGCAGCCAGACCTATGCAGATACGCAGTATTTT | CASSQTYADTQYF
TRBJ2-7 | - | - | TRBV7-9 | TGTGCCAGCAGCCCCCAGACTAGTCCTACGGAGCAGTACTTC | CASSPQTSPTEQYF
TRBJ2-7 | TRBD1 | - | TRBV2 | TGTGCCACCCAGGGGGCCCGAGAATCCTACGAGCAGTACTTC | CATQGARESYEQYF
TRBJ2-2 | - | - | TRBV13 | TGTGCCAGCAGCTTACAGGGATTCGACACCGGGGAGCTGTTTTTT | CASSLQGFDTGELFF
TRBJ2-7 | - | - | TRBV6-2/TRBV6-3 | TGTGCCAGCACCGGGACACCGGTCGTAGTCTACGAGCAGTACTTC | CASTGTPVVVYEQYF
TRBJ1-1 | - | - | TRBV4-1 | TGCGCCAGCAGCCAAGCTCTTACCGGCGGACTGATGAACACTGAAGCTTTCTTT | CASSQALTGGLMNTEAFF
TRBJ2-7 | - | - | TRBV6-5 | TGTGCCAGCAGAAAGGAGAACTCCTACGAGCAGTACTTC | CASRKENSYEQYF